The 32 T cell receptor beta chains below were found in one sample sequenced in a study of cytomegalovirus exposure and HLA in healthy donors. PCR primers comprised 60 Vbeta and 13 Jbeta primers. The method was immunoSEQ multiplex PCR; TCRdb's version includes in-frame clones alone and lacks a portion of them. The sample has about 94,000 clones, more than 65% seen once; the top ten hold around 10%. Sample: PBMCs. All receptors derive from a human donor in good health.

The gene calls are TRBV9 and TRBJ2-2; D gene uncertain. V lost 3 bases, J lost 0 bases, and 3 bases lay in between. Looked up from germline, CDR1 is SGDLS and CDR2 is YYNGEE. This CDR3 is built from 13 residues. CDR3 sequence reads: CASSASNTGELFF. CDR3 in DNA: TGTGCCAGCAGCGCATCGAACACCGGGGAGCTGTTTTTT.

This clone was counted a few times. This sequence joins TRBV7-8 and TRBJ1-3; no clear D. The CDR3 covers 14 residues. The ends were cut back, 2 bases at V and 1 base at J, with 6 bases in the middle. From germline, CDR1 is SGHVS and CDR2 FQNEAQ. In DNA, the CDR3 is TGTGCCAGCAGCTTACGAGGGTCTGGAAACACCATATATTTT. It encodes CASSLRGSGNTIYF.

The chain couples TRBV27 to TRBJ1-2; D is perhaps TRBD1 (5 bases). The germline V gene encodes CDR1 MNHEY and CDR2 SMNVEV (reference sequence). Trimming took off 6 bases at V and 7 bases at J, with 18 bases between the two ends. This CDR3 spans 14 amino acids. The DNA for the CDR3 is TGTGCCAGCAGCTCCGAGCAGGGCGGCCCTGGCTACACCTTC. Its protein product is CASSSEQGGPGYTF.

The chain links TRBV19 to TRBJ2-7; 8 positions agree with TRBD1. CDR3 size: 13 residues. Germline assignment: CDR1 LNHDA and CDR2 SQIVND (reference sequence). The J segment lost 0 bases and the V segment lost 10 bases, leaving 5 bases of the junction unmatched. CDR3 DNA sequence: TGTGCCACCCGTACAGGGGGCTCCTACGAGCAGTACTTC. This sequence encodes CATRTGGSYEQYF.

This sequence joins TRBV11-2 and TRBJ2-1; TRBD2 agrees at 8 bases. Germline V gene lookup returns CDR1 SGHAT and CDR2 FQNNGV. The CDR3 loop spans 17 amino acids. The V gene end was trimmed by 5 bases and the J gene end by 9 bases; junction bases not matched to a gene: 18. The CDR3: CASSTDIERGGRGEQFF. Here the CDR3 DNA reads TGTGCCAGCAGCACCGATATAGAACGGGGGGGCCGGGGTGAGCAGTTCTTC.

V gene TRBV5-1 combines with J gene TRBJ1-4; D uncertain. Germline V gene lookup returns CDR1 SGHRS and CDR2 YFSETQ. The CDR3 runs 13 residues. Trimming removed 2 bases from V and 5 bases from J, with 7 bases in between. CDR3 DNA sequence: TGCGCCAGCAGCTTCGGGTCAAATGAAAAACTGTTTTTT. This codes for CASSFGSNEKLFF.

The chain employs TRBV6-5 and TRBJ1-5; the D is unclear. CDR3 size: 12 residues. CDR1 is MNHEY, CDR2 SVGAGI, per germline. V dropped 6 bases and J dropped 4 bases, with 7 bases sitting between them. CDR3: CASSQTNQPQHF. The CDR3 DNA follows: TGTGCCAGCAGCCAGACTAATCAGCCCCAGCATTTT.

The genes are TRBV19 and TRBJ1-1, with D possibly being TRBD1 (5 bases). In germline, CDR1 is LNHDA, CDR2 SQIVND (reference sequence). This CDR3 spans 12 amino acids. V was pared by 4 bases and J by 8 bases, with 11 bases between. CDR3 nucleotides: TGTGCCAGTAGTACCCGGGGGGGGGAAGCTTTCTTT. Amino acids: CASSTRGGEAFF.

This clone showed up just a few times. The chain carries TRBV6-5 and TRBJ1-3; 8 nucleotides agree with TRBD1. The germline CDR1 and CDR2 sequences are MNHEY and SVGAGI. V trimming: 2 bases; J trimming: 4 bases; junction bases outside the gene matches: 7. The CDR3 has 16 residues. CDR3 bases: TGTGCCAGCAGTTACCGGGACAGGCCACCCGGAAACACCATATATTTT. Amino acids: CASSYRDRPPGNTIYF.

The chain joins TRBV6-1 to TRBJ2-4, with 13 bases identical to TRBD2. V was pared by 4 bases and J by 0 bases, with 9 bases of the junction left unmatched. CDR1 is MNHNS and CDR2 is SASEGT in the germline V gene. CDR3 length equals 19 residues. The CDR3: CASSGPGLAGYLAKNIQYF. The CDR3 DNA reads TGTGCCAGCAGTGGACCGGGACTAGCGGGGTACCTAGCCAAAAACATTCAGTACTTC.

The V gene is TRBV6-1, the J gene TRBJ2-1; 8 nucleotides match TRBD1. There are 13 residues in the CDR3. The germline CDR1 and CDR2 sequences are MNHNS and SASEGT. V was pared by 6 bases and J by 5 bases, with 3 bases of the junction left unmatched. CDR3 DNA: TGTGCCAGCAGCCAGACAGGGGACAATGAGCAGTTCTTC. Translating it yields CASSQTGDNEQFF.

The rearrangement joins TRBV6-5 to TRBJ1-5; TRBD1 agrees at 8 bases. In germline, CDR1 is MNHEY, CDR2 SVGAGI. This CDR3 spans 15 amino acids. After removal of 8 bases from V and 1 base from J, the junction contained 7 bases not matched to a gene. CDR3: CASAKDRASNQPQHF. CDR3 DNA sequence: TGTGCCAGCGCCAAGGACAGGGCGAGCAATCAGCCCCAGCATTTT.

This chain links TRBV5-4 with TRBJ2-5; D is perhaps TRBD1 (7 bases). The length of the CDR3 is 14 residues. Germline V lookup: CDR1 SGHNT, CDR2 YYREEE (reference sequence). V was shortened by 1 base and J by 5 bases, with 12 bases between the two germline ends. The CDR3 nucleotides read TGTGCCAGCAGCTTGCCGTCAGGGGGGGAGACCCAGTACTTC. Translated: CASSLPSGGETQYF.

This rearrangement joins TRBV19 to TRBJ1-2, with D tentatively TRBD1 (6 bases). The V end was cut by 6 bases, the J end by 4 bases, with 18 bases between. Per germline, CDR1 LNHDA and CDR2 SQIVND (reference sequence). CDR3 size: 15 residues. In nucleotides, the CDR3 is TGTGCCAGTAGGGGGACGGACAGCAAATCCTATGGCTACACCTTC. It is translated as CASRGTDSKSYGYTF.

The chain has TRBV19 and TRBJ2-3, with TRBD2 matching 8 bases. The CDR3 loop spans 16 amino acids. Looked up from germline, CDR1 is LNHDA and CDR2 is SQIVND (reference sequence). Trimming at V came to 3 bases and at J to 1 base, leaving 6 bases not matched to a gene. In DNA form, the CDR3 reads TGTGCCAGTAGTATCATGACTAGCGCTGGCACAGATACGCAGTATTTT. As protein: CASSIMTSAGTDTQYF.

This clone was seen just once. The chain combines TRBV7-2 with TRBJ2-3; D gene unclear. The CDR3 covers 15 residues. Trimming left V 1 base short and J 4 bases short, with 12 bases between. Germline assignment: CDR1 SGHTA and CDR2 FQGNSA. This CDR3 is CASSLEIFGPDTQYF. In nucleotides, the CDR3 is TGTGCCAGCAGCTTAGAGATATTCGGTCCAGATACGCAGTATTTT. The full variable domain, its missing parts supplied by reference TRBV7-2 and TRBJ2-3, is GAGVSQSPSNKVTEKGKDVELRCDPISGHTALYWYRQSLGQGLEFLIYFQGNSAPDKSGLPSDRFSAERTGGSVSTLTIQRTQQEDSAVYLCASSLEIFGPDTQYFGPGTRLTVL.

This sequence joins TRBV18 and TRBJ1-5; unclear D gene. V lost 4 bases to trimming and J lost 0 bases, with 16 bases between them. The CDR3 loop spans 17 amino acids. Germline values: CDR1 KGHSH, CDR2 LQKENI. The CDR3 spells CASSLRGEYYSNQPQHF. The CDR3, as DNA: TGTGCCAGCTCACTCCGGGGAGAGTACTATAGCAATCAGCCCCAGCATTTT.

This clone came up a few times. The chain recombines TRBV18 with TRBJ2-1; 8 nucleotides match TRBD2. V trimming: 8 bases; J trimming: 6 bases; junction bases outside the gene matches: 15. The length of the CDR3 is 16 residues. Per germline, CDR1 KGHSH and CDR2 LQKENI. CDR3 sequence: CASRSAGGFLGNEQFF. The CDR3 DNA follows: TGTGCCAGCCGCTCCGCGGGAGGTTTTTTGGGCAATGAGCAGTTCTTC.

In this sample, this clone turned up a few times. This chain connects TRBV11-3 to TRBJ1-1; the D gene is possibly TRBD1 (5 bases). CDR3 length: 13 amino acids. Germline V gene lookup returns CDR1 SGHNT and CDR2 YENEEA. V lost 5 bases and J 6 bases, leaving 13 bases between the germline ends. The CDR3 DNA sequence: TGTGCCAGCAGCCAAGGGGATTTGGCTGAAGCTTTCTTT. It codes for CASSQGDLAEAFF.

V usage is TRBV6-6 and J usage is TRBJ2-3, with D possibly TRBD2 on 5 matching bases. This CDR3 has 13 residues. Per germline, CDR1 MNHNY and CDR2 SVGAGI (reference sequence). Trimming left V 8 bases short and J 3 bases short, with 12 bases between. CDR3 sequence (DNA): TGTGCCAGCGGCCTAGGAGGTACAGATACGCAGTATTTT. It specifies CASGLGGTDTQYF.

CDR3 residues: CATSKGTGELFF. CDR3 sequence (DNA): TGTGCCACCAGCAAGGGGACCGGGGAGCTGTTTTTT. J is TRBJ2-2 and V is TRBV15, with D perhaps matching TRBD1 (5 bases). CDR3 size: 12 residues. Germline lookup yields CDR1 LNHNV and CDR2 YYDKDF (reference sequence). V shed 4 bases and J shed 5 bases, with 5 bases lying between them. The variable domain in full, completed from reference TRBV15 and TRBJ2-2, reads DAMVIQNPRYQVTQFGKPVTLSCSQTLNHNVMYWYQQKSSQAPKLLFHYYDKDFNNEADTPDNFQSRRPNTSFCFLDIRSPGLGDTAMYLCATSKGTGELFFGEGSRLTVL.

This rearrangement joins TRBV6-5 to TRBJ2-7; TRBD2 matches at 11 bases. The CDR3 is made up of 13 amino acids. Germline V gene data show CDR1 as MNHEY and CDR2 as SVGAGI. Trimming took 11 bases from V and 2 from J; bases not matched to a gene: 5. The CDR3 spells CASGTSGPYEQYF. The CDR3 bases are TGTGCCTCCGGGACTAGCGGTCCCTACGAGCAGTACTTC.

This chain connects TRBV18 to TRBJ1-2; D is unclear. The CDR3 has 16 amino acids. Per germline, CDR1 KGHSH and CDR2 LQKENI. The ends were cut back, 4 bases at V and 0 bases at J, with 15 bases in the middle. CDR3 DNA sequence: TGTGCCAGCTCACTATCCCGCCAGGTAGCTAACTATGGCTACACCTTC. Amino acid sequence: CASSLSRQVANYGYTF.

The chain recombines TRBV19 with TRBJ2-7, with TRBD1 matching 11 bases. The CDR3 extends over 15 amino acids. The germline V gene has CDR1 LNHDA and CDR2 SQIVND (reference sequence). The V segment lost 3 bases and the J segment 3 bases; nucleotides outside the gene matches: 4. CDR3 loop: CASSIRDRGFYEQYF. DNA for the CDR3: TGTGCCAGTAGTATTCGGGACAGGGGGTTCTACGAGCAGTACTTC.

This clone came up once. The rearrangement uses TRBV5-1 and TRBJ2-2, with D possibly TRBD1 on 6 matching bases. This CDR3 region has 16 residues. Trimming pared 4 bases from V and 4 bases from J, leaving 17 bases between. Germline CDR1 SGHRS, CDR2 YFSETQ. The CDR3 region is CASSPTPGHSTGELFF. CDR3 in DNA: TGCGCCAGCAGCCCCACCCCGGGACACTCCACCGGGGAGCTGTTTTTT.

CDR3 coding DNA: TGCGCCAGCAGCCAAGAAGGAAGAAGGGGAGGGGAGCTGTTTTTT. The encoded protein is CASSQEGRRGGELFF. The V and J genes are TRBV4-3 and TRBJ2-2; possibly TRBD1 for D (5 bases). The germline gives CDR1 LGHNA, CDR2 YSLEER. The ends were cut back, 0 bases at V and 8 bases at J, with 13 bases in the middle. The CDR3 length is 15 residues.

For this clone: The junction departs from germline at one end; a sequencing error may be responsible. The rearrangement uses TRBV15 and TRBJ2-2; 7 nucleotides match TRBD1. The length of the CDR3 is 16 residues. Germline V gene data show CDR1 as LNHNV and CDR2 as YYDKDF (reference sequence). The CDR3 sequence: CATSREPTGVTGELLF. CDR3 nucleotides: TGTGCCACCAGCAGAGAGCCCACAGGGGTAACCGGGGAGCTGCTTTTT.

The chain links TRBV6-5 to TRBJ2-7, with 9 bases identical to TRBD1. This CDR3 is 14 amino acids long. Germline V lookup: CDR1 MNHEY, CDR2 SVGAGI. Unmatched junction bases numbered 5, after V lost 5 bases and J lost 3 bases. CDR3 sequence: CASSLGQGIYEQYF. The DNA of the CDR3 is TGTGCCAGCAGTCTCGGACAGGGGATCTACGAGCAGTACTTC.

The sample holds one count of this clone. The chain has TRBV15 and TRBJ2-2; perhaps TRBD1 as D (5 bases). Trimming cost V 1 base and J 1 base, with 7 bases left between them. From germline, CDR1 is LNHNV and CDR2 YYDKDF (reference sequence). The CDR3 contains 15 residues. CDR3 sequence reads: CATSRVQGNTGELFF. In DNA, the CDR3 is TGTGCCACCAGCAGAGTGCAGGGGAACACCGGGGAGCTGTTTTTT.

This rearrangement joins TRBV29-1 to TRBJ2-3, with 8 bases identical to TRBD1. V shed 4 bases, J shed 2 bases, and the junction held 11 bases outside the gene matches. Per the germline V gene, CDR1 is SQVTM and CDR2 is ANQGSEA. The CDR3 runs to 16 residues. This chain's CDR3 is CSVVRGLTGATDTQYF. The CDR3 bases are TGCAGCGTTGTCCGGGGCCTGACAGGGGCCACAGATACGCAGTATTTT.

V is TRBV2 and J is TRBJ2-5; 8 nucleotides line up with TRBD2. Germline values: CDR1 SNHLY, CDR2 FYNNEI. The CDR3 has 15 residues. V gave up 6 bases and J gave up 5 bases; unmatched junction bases: 11. The CDR3 here is CASRERGGSVETQYF. CDR3 DNA: TGTGCCAGCAGGGAGCGCGGGGGGTCCGTTGAGACCCAGTACTTC.

This clone turned up a few times. V and J are TRBV29-1 and TRBJ2-1; TRBD2 agrees at 10 bases. J lost 8 bases, V lost 6 bases, and 10 bases had no gene match. The germline V gene encodes CDR1 SQVTM and CDR2 ANQGSEA. This CDR3 contains 14 residues. The CDR3 DNA reads as TGCAGCGTAGGCGGGACTAGCGCCTTGGATGAGCAGTTCTTC. Translation gives CSVGGTSALDEQFF.